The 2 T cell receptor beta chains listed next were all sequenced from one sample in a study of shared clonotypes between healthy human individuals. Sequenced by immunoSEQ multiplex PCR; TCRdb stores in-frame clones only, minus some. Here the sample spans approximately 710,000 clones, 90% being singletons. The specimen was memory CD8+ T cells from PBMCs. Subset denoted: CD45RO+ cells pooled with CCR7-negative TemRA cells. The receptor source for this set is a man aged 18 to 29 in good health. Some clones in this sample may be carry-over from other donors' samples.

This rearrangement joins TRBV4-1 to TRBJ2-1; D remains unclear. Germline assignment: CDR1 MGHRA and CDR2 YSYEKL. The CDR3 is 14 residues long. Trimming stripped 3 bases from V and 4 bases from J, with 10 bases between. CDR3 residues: CASSHKRLYNEQFF. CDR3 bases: TGCGCCAGCAGCCACAAACGGTTATACAATGAGCAGTTCTTC.

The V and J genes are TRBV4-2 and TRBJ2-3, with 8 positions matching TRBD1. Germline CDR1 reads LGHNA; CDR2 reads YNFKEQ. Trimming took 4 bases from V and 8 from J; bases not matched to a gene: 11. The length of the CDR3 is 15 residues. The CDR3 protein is CASSLEDSGGRTQYF. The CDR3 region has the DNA TGTGCCAGCAGCCTGGAGGACTCAGGGGGCCGTACGCAGTATTTT.